The 27 T cell receptor beta chains listed next were all sequenced from one sample in a study of PD-L1 blockade in urothelial cancer. Repertoires were generated with immunoSEQ multiplex PCR, while TCRdb's copy carries only in-frame clones and drops some. The table lists around 100,000 clones, approximately 91% of them singletons. The sample was PBMCs, taken around atezolizumab (anti-PD-L1) treatment. The receptors come from a woman older than 75 with urothelial cancer.

The chain uses TRBV7-6 and TRBJ1-1; D possibly corresponds to TRBD1 (6 bases). CDR3 length: 15 residues. Trimming pared 1 base from V and 5 bases from J, leaving 14 bases between. Germline CDR1 and CDR2: SGHVS and FNYEAQ. The CDR3 DNA sequence: TGTGCCAGCAGCTTAGTGATAAATGGACAGACTGAAGCTTTCTTT. Protein product: CASSLVINGQTEAFF.

The chain has TRBV16 and TRBJ1-1, with a tentative D call TRBD1 (5 bases). Per the germline V gene, CDR1 is KGHSY and CDR2 is FQNENV. The CDR3 totals 12 residues. V was trimmed by 0 bases and J by 10 bases, leaving 9 bases between them. The CDR3 bases are TGTGCCAGCAGCCAATCCCCCCAGGGAGCTTTCTTT. This sequence encodes CASSQSPQGAFF.

The J gene is TRBJ2-2, the V gene TRBV25-1, with 7 nucleotides matching TRBD1. With 4 bases clipped from V and 3 bases from J, the junction kept 5 bases outside the gene matches. In germline, CDR1 is MGHDK, CDR2 SYGVNS. The CDR3 is 15 residues long. DNA for the CDR3: TGTGCCAGCAGTGCCCTAGGGGGCTACACCGGGGAGCTGTTTTTT. This gives the protein CASSALGGYTGELFF.

The CDR3 loop is CAWSVLGQGYGYTF. CDR3 sequence (DNA): TGTGCCTGGAGTGTACTGGGACAGGGCTATGGCTACACCTTC. The V call is TRBV30, the J call TRBJ1-2; TRBD1 aligns across 9 bases. This CDR3 contains 14 residues. V was clipped by 0 bases and J by 4 bases; unmatched bases: 3. Germline V gene sequence: CDR1 GTSNPN, CDR2 SVGIG (reference sequence).

Written as DNA, the CDR3 is TGCGCCAGCAGCTTGGACCCCGGCAGGGTGGAGGAAAAACTGTTTTTT. It codes for CASSLDPGRVEEKLFF. V and J are TRBV5-1 and TRBJ1-4; tentatively, D is TRBD1 (5 bases). This CDR3 contains 16 residues. Trimming cost V 0 bases and J 8 bases, with 17 bases left between them. CDR1 SGHRS and CDR2 YFSETQ come from the germline V gene.

The J gene is TRBJ2-1, the V gene TRBV2, with unresolved D. Per the germline V gene, CDR1 is SNHLY and CDR2 is FYNNEI. This CDR3 is built from 12 residues. Trimming cost V 2 bases and J 6 bases, with 5 bases left between them. The CDR3 DNA follows: TGTGCCAGCAGTGAAATCAGCAATGAGCAGTTCTTC. Its protein is CASSEISNEQFF. Filled out from reference TRBV2 and TRBJ2-1, the complete variable domain reads EPEVTQTPSHQVTQMGQEVILRCVPISNHLYFYWYRQILGQKVEFLVSFYNNEISEKSEIFDDQFSVERPDGSNFTLKIRSTKLEDSAMYFCASSEISNEQFFGPGTRLTVL.

The V and J genes are TRBV6-1 and TRBJ2-3; the D is unclear. Trimming shortened V by 1 base and J by 0 bases, and 8 bases separated the two germline ends. CDR1 and CDR2 (germline): MNHNS, SASEGT. The CDR3 length is 15 residues. DNA for the CDR3: TGTGCCAGCAGTGAAGTCTGGGCCAGCACAGATACGCAGTATTTT. Translating it yields CASSEVWASTDTQYF.

The chain is built from TRBV27 and TRBJ2-5; D possibly corresponds to TRBD2 (5 bases). This CDR3 region has 13 residues. From germline, CDR1 is MNHEY and CDR2 SMNVEV (reference sequence). Trimming removed 6 bases from V and 1 base from J, with 9 bases in between. Here the CDR3 DNA reads TGTGCCAGCAGAACTAGTTCCCAAGAGACCCAGTACTTC. This encodes CASRTSSQETQYF.

This sequence joins TRBV18 and TRBJ2-3, with D possibly being TRBD1 (6 bases). Trimming took 6 bases from V and 2 from J, leaving 15 bases between them. This CDR3 region has 15 residues. The germline CDR1 and CDR2 sequences are KGHSH and LQKENI. As DNA, the CDR3 is TGTGCCAGCTCGTACCAGGGGTCACACACAGATACGCAGTATTTT. Encoded protein: CASSYQGSHTDTQYF.

The chain combines TRBV6-1 with TRBJ1-3, with D maybe TRBD1 (5 bases). This CDR3 contains 16 residues. V was clipped by 3 bases and J by 5 bases, with 17 bases between them. CDR1 is MNHNS and CDR2 is SASEGT in the germline V gene. The CDR3 DNA reads as TGTGCCAGCAGTGACGTCCAACGGGGGTTTAGAAACACCATATATTTT. Its protein product is CASSDVQRGFRNTIYF.

The chain carries TRBV7-9 and TRBJ1-1; maybe TRBD1 (6 bases). The CDR3 sequence is 15 residues long. Per the germline V gene, CDR1 is SEHNR and CDR2 is FQNEAQ (reference sequence). Trimming cost V 8 bases and J 0 bases, with 16 bases left between them. For the CDR3, the DNA is TGTGCCAGCCTACAGGGATCGGGTATGAACACTGAAGCTTTCTTT. It yields the protein CASLQGSGMNTEAFF.

The genes are TRBV25-1 and TRBJ2-3; 14 bases are shared with TRBD2. The CDR3 is 18 residues long. The germline CDR1 and CDR2 sequences are MGHDK and SYGVNS. Losses at the gene ends were 0 bases for V and 3 bases for J; bases not matched to a gene: 5. The CDR3 loop is CASSEYRLAGGQTDTQYF. CDR3 DNA: TGTGCCAGCAGTGAATATAGACTAGCGGGAGGGCAAACAGATACGCAGTATTTT.

Here the CDR3 reads CASSLQGANGANVLTF. The CDR3 coding sequence is TGTGCCAGCAGCCTACAGGGGGCTAATGGGGCCAACGTCCTGACTTTC. This chain links TRBV28 with TRBJ2-6, with 9 bases identical to TRBD1. The V gene's germline CDR1 is MDHEN and CDR2 SYDVKM. CDR3 size: 16 residues. Trimming cost V 6 bases and J 3 bases; bases outside gene matches: 6.

V gene TRBV28 combines with J gene TRBJ2-7; maybe TRBD1 (8 bases). Germline CDR1 is MDHEN and CDR2 is SYDVKM. Deletions cut 10 bases from V and 4 bases from J, with 20 bases between. CDR3 length equals 14 residues. CDR3 sequence: CAISEQGGGYEQYF. The CDR3 DNA is TGTGCCATCTCAGAACAGGGGGGAGGGTACGAGCAGTACTTC.

The chain joins TRBV18 to TRBJ1-4; D perhaps matches TRBD1 (6 bases). The V end was cut by 2 bases, the J end by 3 bases, with 10 bases between. Germline loops: CDR1 KGHSH, CDR2 LQKENI. This CDR3 is 15 amino acids long. CDR3 region: CASSPSRTANEKLFF. CDR3 DNA sequence: TGTGCCAGCTCACCATCAAGGACAGCTAATGAAAAACTGTTTTTT.

This clone was found once. The rearrangement links TRBV18 to TRBJ1-4; TRBD1 matches at 9 bases. The CDR3 is 15 amino acids. Trimming took 4 bases from V and 6 from J; bases not matched to a gene: 6. Germline loops: CDR1 KGHSH, CDR2 LQKENI. The CDR3: CASSLGTGMDEKLFF. DNA for the CDR3: TGTGCCAGCTCACTCGGGACAGGGATGGATGAAAAACTGTTTTTT. The complete variable domain, with remaining parts taken from reference TRBV18 and TRBJ1-4, reads NAGVMQNPRHLVRRRGQEARLRCSPMKGHSHVYWYRQLPEEGLKFMVYLQKENIIDESGMPKERFSAEFPKEGPSILRIQQVVRGDSAAYFCASSLGTGMDEKLFFGSGTQLSVL.

This clone came up once. This chain joins TRBV20-1 and TRBJ2-7; 8 bases agree with TRBD2. CDR1 DFQATT and CDR2 SNEGSKA come from the germline V gene (reference sequence). The CDR3 loop spans 11 amino acids. The CDR3 region has the DNA TGCGCTGTAGTACTAGCGGACGAGCAGTACTTC. This encodes CAVVLADEQYF.

V usage is TRBV18 and J usage is TRBJ1-1; D possibly corresponds to TRBD1 (5 bases). Trimming took 1 base from V and 10 from J, leaving 13 bases between them. The CDR3 runs 13 residues. Germline CDR1 reads KGHSH; CDR2 reads LQKENI. CDR3 in amino acids: CASSPRGGDTAFF. The CDR3, as DNA: TGTGCCAGCTCACCACGGGGAGGGGATACAGCTTTCTTT.

The count of this clone is one. The chain has TRBV28 and TRBJ2-3; no reliable D call. Germline V CDR1 and CDR2: MDHEN, SYDVKM. Deletions cut 6 bases from V and 3 bases from J, with 4 bases between. The CDR3 has 11 residues. DNA for the CDR3: TGTGCCAGCAGCCGGACAGATACGCAGTATTTT. Amino acid sequence: CASSRTDTQYF.

This clone was observed once. The rearrangement uses TRBV5-6 and TRBJ1-4; D ambiguous. Trimming shortened V by 4 bases and J by 1 base, and 20 bases separated the two germline ends. Germline V gives CDR1 SGHDT, CDR2 YYEEEE. The CDR3 spans 18 residues. For the CDR3, the DNA is TGTGCCAGCAGCCCCCAGGCGCGATTGGGTAGAACTAATGAAAAACTGTTTTTT. Protein product: CASSPQARLGRTNEKLFF.

The gene calls are TRBV25-1 and TRBJ1-6, with D possibly TRBD1 on 6 matching bases. V shed 1 base and J shed 5 bases, with 9 bases lying between them. This CDR3 region has 15 residues. Germline values: CDR1 MGHDK, CDR2 SYGVNS. The DNA of the CDR3 is TGTGCCAGCAGTGAATCGGCAGGGGATAATTCACCCCTCCACTTT. This translates into CASSESAGDNSPLHF.

The chain couples TRBV7-2 to TRBJ2-1, with D tentatively TRBD2 (6 bases). Trimming left V 5 bases short and J 7 bases short, with 24 bases between. The CDR3 extends over 17 amino acids. CDR1 SGHTA and CDR2 FQGNSA come from the germline V gene. The CDR3 reads CASSPGWGEPQWNEQFF. CDR3 nucleotides: TGTGCCAGCAGCCCAGGTTGGGGGGAACCCCAATGGAATGAGCAGTTCTTC.

There are a few counts of this clone. CDR3: CASSGHGQGQGYTF. The CDR3 region has the DNA TGCGCCAGCAGTGGCCACGGACAGGGACAGGGCTACACCTTC. V is TRBV10-1 and J is TRBJ1-2, with 8 bases identical to TRBD1. V dropped 4 bases and J dropped 8; count of bases not matched to a gene: 9. The germline CDR1 and CDR2 sequences are WNHNN and SYGVQD (reference sequence). The CDR3 length is 14 residues.

The gene calls are TRBV2 and TRBJ2-3; possibly TRBD1 for D (5 bases). Deletions cut 4 bases from V and 2 bases from J, with 13 bases between. CDR1 and CDR2 (germline): SNHLY, FYNNEI. The CDR3 spans 15 residues. In nucleotides, the CDR3 is TGTGCCAGCAGTGGGACACCGGAAGTCACAGATACGCAGTATTTT. Translation: CASSGTPEVTDTQYF. Using reference TRBV2 and TRBJ2-3 for the parts outside the CDR3, the full variable domain is EPEVTQTPSHQVTQMGQEVILRCVPISNHLYFYWYRQILGQKVEFLVSFYNNEISEKSEIFDDQFSVERPDGSNFTLKIRSTKLEDSAMYFCASSGTPEVTDTQYFGPGTRLTVL.

Written as DNA, the CDR3 is TGTGCCATCAGTGAGTTAGGGAGTAACTATGGCTACACCTTC. It specifies CAISELGSNYGYTF. The rearrangement links TRBV10-3 to TRBJ1-2; D remains unclear. Per germline, CDR1 ENHRY and CDR2 SYGVKD. This CDR3 is 14 amino acids long. Deletions cut 1 base from V and 1 base from J, with 7 bases between.

The chain uses TRBV19 and TRBJ1-5; TRBD1 aligns across 7 bases. V gave up 10 bases and J gave up 6 bases; unmatched junction bases: 12. CDR1 LNHDA and CDR2 SQIVND come from the germline V gene (reference sequence). The CDR3 is 14 residues long. DNA for the CDR3: TGTGCCACCCTTTTGACAGGGCCGGGTCAGCCCCAGCATTTT. This gives the protein CATLLTGPGQPQHF.

The rearrangement uses TRBV5-4 and TRBJ2-7; 7 bases match TRBD2. The V segment lost 0 bases and the J segment 3 bases; nucleotides outside the gene matches: 6. The CDR3 runs 15 residues. Germline V gene sequence: CDR1 SGHNT, CDR2 YYREEE (reference sequence). CDR3 DNA: TGTGCCAGCAGCTTGGAGGCGGGAGAGGTCTACGAGCAGTACTTC. This codes for CASSLEAGEVYEQYF.